The subject of this entry is one T cell receptor (beta chain). This clone has only one observation. This receptor's antigen is unknown. No much larger clone is present one base from it, and per-base qualities are unavailable. CD8 naive samples were obtained by positive selection for CCR7 among CD45RO-negative cells, yielding a CD45RA+CCR7+ population from which TemRA cells were excluded. The donors were healthy, HIV-negative adults with no recently reported acute infections or vaccinations. Every donor was a Caucasian adult living in Nashville, Tennessee, USA. Blood was obtained by leukapheresis, after which PBMCs were separated by Ficoll-Histopaque density gradient centrifugation and cryopreserved in liquid nitrogen vapor phase. Analytical flow cytometry was used to check the purity and quantity of each magnetically sorted T cell population. Each sorted fraction had its genomic DNA isolated and then quantified by UV absorbance on a Nanodrop 2000c.

The source of the sample is a study of shared clonotypes between healthy human individuals (dated by TCRdb to about 2020). General notes on the study: A few men and two women, aged 18 to 49 years, made up the cohort. The study deeply sequenced blood TCR repertoires of five healthy adults to estimate repertoire size and the extent of clonotype sharing between individuals. Per donor, leukapheresis produced somewhere between about 0.85 and 9.5 billion PBMCs. To increase sequencing depth and limit assay-specific biases, TCR repertoire library preparation and sequencing were carried out by different laboratories using diverse techniques. For each donor, three plates each were used for CD4 naive and CD4 memory, two plates were used for CD8 naive, and one plate was used for CD8 memory. The research as a whole found: Because the study included only a small number of donors, the genetic and exposure-history diversity represented was limited. Around 5.4% of naive CD4, 3.5% of naive CD8, approximately 2.2% of memory CD4, and around 0.42% of memory CD8 clonotypes were shared across several donors. Pairwise subsampling led to the expectation that sequencing depth would affect the degree of clonotype sharing among donors. Compared with non-shared clonotypes, the clonotypes found in all four sorted-subset donors had higher generation probabilities. Incomplete sequencing was indicated by rarefaction of sorted-subset datasets, despite the large sequencing depth. Naive subsets generally had larger estimated clonotype richness than memory subsets did. Sampling was restricted to blood, and TCR repertoires in tissue are likely to differ from TCR repertoires in blood.

Trimming costs V 0 bases and J 6 bases, and their ends lie 15 bases apart. The CDR1 and CDR2 encoded by the germline V gene are MNHEY and SVGAGI. Its CDR3 holds 16 amino acids, cysteine through phenylalanine. Only the CDR3 part of the read is kept: 48 bases, read in frame from the first base. TCR CDR3 regions were amplified from genomic DNA by multiplex PCR using the deep immunoSEQ assay. Genomic DNA extracted from each cell subset was distributed evenly over all wells of several immunoSEQ 96-well plates, and each plate served as one replicate. For sorted subsets, each replicate PCR was loaded with approximately 190 ng genomic DNA, equivalent to 32,000 or so T cell genomes. Purified libraries were quantified with a Qubit 3.0 fluorometer, sized on a Bioanalyzer 2100, and re-quantified with the KAPA Library Quantification kit. Every immunoSEQ 96-well plate was sequenced on a separate single-read 150-cycle Illumina NextSeq 550 flow cell. The original pipeline was this. Because the immunoSEQ output included only junctional sequences and no quality scores, the filtering could not be the same as the filtering used for full-length reads. Sequences were annotated with PyIR, a Python wrapper for IgBLAST v1.9, and V/J genes and CDR3 were assigned using IMGT germline references. Reads with weak V/J assignments (E-value above 1e-6), missing CDR3, stop codons, out-of-frame junctions, or ambiguous translated residues were removed. A V3J clonotype was defined by an identical inferred V gene, J gene, and CDR3 amino acid sequence. To compute the percentage overlap between repertoires, the number of shared unique clonotypes was divided by the size of the smaller repertoire. Richness of each repertoire was evaluated using RTK rarefaction, the Chao1 estimator, and Recon v2.1 estimates of unobserved clonotypes. OLGA was used to compute generation probabilities for all TCRbeta clonotypes that the gDNA method yielded from a handful of donors. TCRdb carries this immuneACCESS record with in-frame sequences only. Its versions omit some clonotypes, under half of them owing to an unresolved V gene in the studies checked, with the rest unexplained. V, J and clone size derive from that table, while D and trimming were established from the DNA sequence. The sample yields around 600,000 clones; around 95% were counted once. Approximately 0.11% of the sample belongs to the ten largest clones.

In this chain, TRBV6-5 is recombined with TRBJ2-1, with no confident D gene call. Sequenced material: naive CD8+ T cells sorted from blood. In light of the paper, this sample's cell subset or site label describes: CD45RA+CCR7+. The TCR originated in a woman aged 30 to 39 in good health. The CDR3 protein: CASSYSPQIWGNEQFF. The nucleotide sequence is TGTGCCAGCAGTTACTCACCACAAATCTGGGGCAATGAGCAGTTCTTC.